These 24 T cell receptor beta chains were sequenced from one sample in a study of shared T cell receptors in the human thymus. Clones were read by immunoSEQ multiplex PCR, and TCRdb kept only the in-frame ones, dropping some. The repertoire includes 600,000 to 900,000 clones, approximately 83% of them detected once, and more than 0.01% sits in the top ten. These sequences were also reported in another study, on human thymus T cells.

The sequenced sample was thymocytes. The receptor set was obtained from a girl in the first two years of life with a congenital heart defect.

The chain combines TRBV6-4 with TRBJ1-2; 9 bases line up with TRBD1. Unmatched junction bases numbered 7, after V lost 6 bases and J lost 2 bases. CDR1 and CDR2 from the germline V gene are MRHNA and SNTAGT. The CDR3 has 15 residues. CDR3 bases: TGTGCCAGCAGGGCTACAGGGGGCGCGAACTATGGCTACACCTTC. Translated: CASRATGGANYGYTF.

The chain joins TRBV10-2 to TRBJ2-7, with 13 bases identical to TRBD2. The V segment lost 8 bases and the J segment 2 bases; nucleotides outside the gene matches: 21. The CDR3 consists of 20 residues. Per germline, CDR1 WSHSY and CDR2 SAAADI. CDR3 residues: CASASDGLAGARTLPYEQYF. Here the CDR3 DNA reads TGCGCCAGCGCCTCCGATGGACTAGCGGGGGCCCGCACCCTCCCCTACGAGCAGTACTTC.

V and J are TRBV18 and TRBJ1-3; maybe TRBD1 (6 bases). Between the trimmed V and J ends, which lost 0 bases and 0 bases, there was a span of 24 bases. CDR3 length: 21 amino acids. In germline, CDR1 is KGHSH, CDR2 LQKENI. The CDR3, as DNA: TGTGCCAGCTCACCACCCACACCCGGACCACAGACAGGTCTCTCTGGAAACACCATATATTTT. Residues: CASSPPTPGPQTGLSGNTIYF. Full variable domain (missing parts from reference TRBV18 and TRBJ1-3): NAGVMQNPRHLVRRRGQEARLRCSPMKGHSHVYWYRQLPEEGLKFMVYLQKENIIDESGMPKERFSAEFPKEGPSILRIQQVVRGDSAAYFCASSPPTPGPQTGLSGNTIYFGEGSWLTVV.

The J gene is TRBJ2-7, the V gene TRBV27; TRBD1 might be the D (6 bases). Between the trimmed V and J ends, which lost 7 bases and 5 bases, there was a span of 18 bases. This CDR3 is 14 amino acids long. Germline V gene data show CDR1 as MNHEY and CDR2 as SMNVEV (reference sequence). The CDR3 protein is CASKDSPPEDEQYF. The CDR3 DNA follows: TGTGCCAGCAAGGACAGTCCCCCCGAGGACGAGCAGTACTTC.

The chain is built from TRBV9 and TRBJ2-1; D is undetermined. Germline-derived CDR1 and CDR2 are SGDLS and YYNGEE. This CDR3 is 11 amino acids long. The ends were cut back, 1 base at V and 9 bases at J, with 5 bases in the middle. CDR3 coding DNA: TGTGCCAGCAGCGTATCGGGTGAGCAGTTCTTC. Its translation: CASSVSGEQFF.

The chain joins TRBV6-1 to TRBJ2-1; TRBD2 is a possible D gene (7 bases). The CDR3 length is 17 residues. V was trimmed by 4 bases and J by 6 bases, leaving 22 bases between them. CDR1 MNHNS and CDR2 SASEGT come from the germline V gene. In DNA form, the CDR3 reads TGTGCCAGCAGTGCTCTGAGGGGGGGTGGGGGTCCCAATGAGCAGTTCTTC. It encodes CASSALRGGGGPNEQFF.

This clone was observed a few times. The chain employs TRBV27 and TRBJ2-3; a weak D match, TRBD1 (6 bases). The CDR3 has 15 amino acids. CDR1 MNHEY and CDR2 SMNVEV come from the germline V gene (reference sequence). Trimming cost V 6 bases and J 2 bases, with 15 bases left between them. DNA of the CDR3: TGTGCCAGCAGCCCCGGGACATATTACACAGATACGCAGTATTTT. This codes for CASSPGTYYTDTQYF.

The V call is TRBV4-1, the J call TRBJ2-2; TRBD2 matches at 8 bases. Germline CDR1 and CDR2: MGHRA and YSYEKL. The CDR3 sequence is 18 residues long. Germline trimming cut 1 base from V and 4 bases from J; bases unmatched to any gene: 11. In DNA, the CDR3 is TGCGCCAGCAGCCAAGCCCCCCGCTTCGGGGGGGGCACCGGGGAGCTGTTTTTT. This codes for CASSQAPRFGGGTGELFF.

The rearrangement uses TRBV9 and TRBJ1-1; D unresolved. This CDR3 has 14 amino acids. From germline, CDR1 is SGDLS and CDR2 YYNGEE. V was cut by 3 bases and J by 4 bases, with 13 bases left in between. The CDR3 spells CASSGLEGFTEAFF. CDR3 nucleotides: TGTGCCAGCAGCGGTCTTGAGGGTTTCACTGAAGCTTTCTTT.

The chain is built from TRBV10-1 and TRBJ2-4; a possible D gene is TRBD2 (5 bases). The germline V gene encodes CDR1 WNHNN and CDR2 SYGVQD (reference sequence). Between the trimmed V and J ends, which lost 0 bases and 2 bases, there was a span of 8 bases. The CDR3 is 15 amino acids. The CDR3 coding sequence is TGCGCCAGCAGTGAGTCGAGGGTCACCAAAAACATTCAGTACTTC. Amino acids: CASSESRVTKNIQYF.

V usage is TRBV20-1 and J usage is TRBJ2-7; TRBD1 is a possible D gene (5 bases). The length of the CDR3 is 11 residues. From germline, CDR1 is DFQATT and CDR2 SNEGSKA (reference sequence). Trimming shortened V by 3 bases and J by 5 bases, and 8 bases separated the two germline ends. CDR3 protein: CSARGLHEQYF. CDR3 in DNA: TGCAGTGCTAGGGGGCTGCACGAGCAGTACTTC.

The gene calls are TRBV7-9 and TRBJ1-1; 7 bases are a match to TRBD1. The germline V gene encodes CDR1 SEHNR and CDR2 FQNEAQ (reference sequence). With 4 bases clipped from V and 1 base from J, the junction kept 6 bases outside the gene matches. This CDR3 comprises 15 residues. The CDR3 loop reads CASSSGHRGNTEAFF. CDR3 DNA: TGTGCCAGCAGCTCGGGACACAGGGGGAACACTGAAGCTTTCTTT.

The J gene is TRBJ2-3, the V gene TRBV4-3, with TRBD2 identical over 8 bases. The CDR3 length is 20 residues. V shed 0 bases, J shed 5 bases, and the junction held 19 bases outside the gene matches. The germline CDR1 and CDR2 sequences are LGHNA and YSLEER. CDR3 sequence: CASSQDVTGSGGQMVDTQYF. For the CDR3, the DNA is TGCGCCAGCAGCCAAGATGTAACTGGGAGCGGGGGCCAGATGGTAGATACGCAGTATTTT.

The gene calls are TRBV27 and TRBJ1-1, with a weak D call TRBD1 (6 bases). The CDR3 runs 16 residues. With 5 bases removed from V and 1 base from J, the gap between germline ends came to 17 bases. Germline assignment: CDR1 MNHEY and CDR2 SMNVEV (reference sequence). The CDR3 DNA reads TGTGCCAGCAGTGCGGATACCAGGGGTCGGAACACTGAAGCTTTCTTT. Protein sequence: CASSADTRGRNTEAFF.

The rearrangement uses TRBV12-5 and TRBJ1-5; 11 bases agree with TRBD1. The germline V gene has CDR1 LGHNT and CDR2 FRNRAP. V lost 3 bases to trimming and J lost 1 base; unmatched junction nucleotides: 5. This CDR3 has 17 residues. The chain's CDR3 is CASGFPRTGGSNQPQHF. The CDR3 bases are TGTGCTAGTGGTTTTCCCCGGACAGGGGGCAGCAATCAGCCCCAGCATTTT.

The table lists this clone with a count of one. V gene TRBV6-1 combines with J gene TRBJ1-5; the D gene is possibly TRBD1 (5 bases). The CDR3 totals 17 residues. V lost 3 bases to trimming and J lost 4 bases, with 19 bases between them. CDR1 MNHNS and CDR2 SASEGT come from the germline V gene. As DNA, the CDR3 is TGTGCCAGCAGTGAGGAAGGAACGACAGCCACAAATCAGCCCCAGCATTTT. Protein product: CASSEEGTTATNQPQHF.

The rearrangement links TRBV5-6 to TRBJ2-3, with D hard to call. Per the germline V gene, CDR1 is SGHDT and CDR2 is YYEEEE. The germline V and J ends were trimmed by 3 bases and 1 base, with 9 bases remaining between them. The CDR3 has 14 amino acids. For the CDR3, the DNA is TGTGCCAGCAGCTCAGGTCGCCGCACAGATACGCAGTATTTT. This codes for CASSSGRRTDTQYF.

This clone was detected once. The chain employs TRBV18 and TRBJ1-1; D ambiguous. The CDR3 totals 17 residues. Trimming left V 2 bases short and J 1 base short, with 17 bases between. CDR1 KGHSH and CDR2 LQKENI come from the germline V gene. The CDR3 is CASSPGSVKTQNTEAFF. The DNA for the CDR3 is TGTGCCAGCTCACCAGGGTCTGTTAAGACTCAGAACACTGAAGCTTTCTTT.

The gene calls are TRBV7-2 and TRBJ2-5; D is perhaps TRBD2 (6 bases). The ends were cut back, 4 bases at V and 5 bases at J, with 17 bases in the middle. The CDR3 is 15 amino acids. Germline loops: CDR1 SGHTA, CDR2 FQGNSA. The CDR3 reads CASSWTIYTWETQYF. CDR3 DNA: TGTGCCAGCAGCTGGACTATATATACCTGGGAGACCCAGTACTTC. Variable domain in full (rest from reference TRBV7-2 and TRBJ2-5): GAGVSQSPSNKVTEKGKDVELRCDPISGHTALYWYRQSLGQGLEFLIYFQGNSAPDKSGLPSDRFSAERTGGSVSTLTIQRTQQEDSAVYLCASSWTIYTWETQYFGPGTRLLVL.

The chain has TRBV4-1 and TRBJ1-1; D is unresolved. V gave up 5 bases and J gave up 1 base, with 8 bases separating them. In germline, CDR1 is MGHRA, CDR2 YSYEKL. CDR3 length equals 13 residues. The CDR3 region is CASSATKNTEAFF. The DNA for the CDR3 is TGCGCCAGCAGCGCCACTAAGAACACTGAAGCTTTCTTT.

This chain connects TRBV4-2 to TRBJ2-3; no reliable D call. Trimming stripped 1 base from V and 0 bases from J, with 11 bases between. Germline assignment: CDR1 LGHNA and CDR2 YNFKEQ. This CDR3 has 16 residues. The CDR3 DNA reads as TGTGCCAGCAGCCAAGTTCACAGCCGTAGCACAGATACGCAGTATTTT. Protein: CASSQVHSRSTDTQYF.

This chain connects TRBV18 to TRBJ1-1, with a tentative D call TRBD1 (5 bases). V lost 2 bases to trimming and J lost 1 base, with 17 bases between them. The CDR3 is 17 residues long. Germline V gives CDR1 KGHSH, CDR2 LQKENI. CDR3 nucleotides: TGTGCCAGCTCACCATCCCAACAGGCTGGTTGGAACACTGAAGCTTTCTTT. Its protein is CASSPSQQAGWNTEAFF.

The rearrangement joins TRBV7-9 to TRBJ1-2; 10 bases line up with TRBD1. V trimming: 5 bases; J trimming: 0 bases; junction bases outside the gene matches: 12. CDR1 and CDR2 (germline): SEHNR, FQNEAQ (reference sequence). There are 18 residues in the CDR3. The CDR3 loop is CASSAFRDRGFANYGYTF. CDR3 DNA: TGTGCCAGCAGCGCCTTCCGGGACAGGGGTTTTGCTAACTATGGCTACACCTTC.

As concerns this clone: The identical CDR3 is also encoded by other nucleotide sequences in the sample. The chain recombines TRBV28 with TRBJ1-4, with 7 bases identical to TRBD1. The trim removed 5 bases at V and 4 bases at J, leaving 4 bases unmatched. Germline CDR1 MDHEN, CDR2 SYDVKM. The CDR3 has 14 residues. The CDR3 DNA reads TGTGCCAGCAGTAGGACAGGATATAATGAAAAACTGTTTTTT. Residues: CASSRTGYNEKLFF.